The TCR beta chain described here comes from a study of cytomegalovirus exposure and HLA in healthy donors. This CDR3 has 15 residues. V lost 0 bases, J lost 0 bases, and 9 bases lay in between. Germline V gene data show CDR1 as SGHRS and CDR2 as YFSETQ. The sample holds a few counts of this clone. The protocol was immunoSEQ multiplex PCR, while the TCRdb copy is restricted to in-frame clones and leaves out a portion. The table lists about 100,000 clones, roughly 88% of them singletons. V usage is TRBV5-1 and J usage is TRBJ2-5; D perhaps matches TRBD2 (5 bases). The sequence was obtained from a woman aged 18 to 35 in good health and CMV-seronegative. Material: PBMCs. CDR3 nucleotide sequence: TGCGCCAGCAGCTTGGTGGGCGGGTACCAAGAGACCCAGTACTTC. Its translation is CASSLVGGYQETQYF.